This T cell receptor (beta chain) emerged from a study of shared clonotypes between healthy human individuals. A note on this clone: The antigen is unknown. Within the sample, other DNA sequences also encode this same CDR3.

Study-wide findings and caveats: It was observed that roughly 5% of naive CD4 clonotypes were shared across a handful of donors. Non-shared clonotypes showed lower generation probabilities than clonotypes common to all four donors.

Within Nashville, Tennessee resided all donors, each a Caucasian adult. Into CD45RA+ naive and CD45RA-negative memory subsets, the CD4+ cells were split. Profiling relied on immunoSEQ multiplex PCR, and the TCRdb table lists in-frame clones only, not all of them. The sample holds 2 million to 3 million clones, approximately 90% seen once. In germline, CDR1 is MNHEY, CDR2 SVGAGI. The length of the CDR3 is 12 residues. The junction had 2 bases not matched to a gene; V was cut back by 6 bases and J by 4 bases. V and J are TRBV6-5 and TRBJ2-5; 7 nucleotides match TRBD1. The source material was naive CD4+ T cells sorted from blood. Subset specified: CD45RA+ positively selected. The TCR originated in a man between 18 and 35 years old in good health. Here the CDR3 reads CASSRQGETQYF. CDR3 DNA: TGTGCCAGCAGCCGACAGGGAGAGACCCAGTACTTC.